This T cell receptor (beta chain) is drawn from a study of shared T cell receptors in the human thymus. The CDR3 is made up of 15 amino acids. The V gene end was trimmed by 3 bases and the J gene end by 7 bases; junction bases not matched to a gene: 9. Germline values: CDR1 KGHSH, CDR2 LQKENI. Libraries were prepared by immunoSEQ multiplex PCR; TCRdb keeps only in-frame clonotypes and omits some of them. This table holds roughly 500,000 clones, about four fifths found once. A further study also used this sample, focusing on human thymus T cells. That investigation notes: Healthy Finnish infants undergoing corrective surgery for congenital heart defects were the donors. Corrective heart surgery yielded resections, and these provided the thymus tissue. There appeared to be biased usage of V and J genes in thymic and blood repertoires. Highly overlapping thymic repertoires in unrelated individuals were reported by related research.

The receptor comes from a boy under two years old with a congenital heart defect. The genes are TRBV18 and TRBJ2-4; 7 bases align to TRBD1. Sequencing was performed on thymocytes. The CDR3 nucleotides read TGTGCCAGCTCACCCCAGGGGGTCCTAAGGAACATTCAGTACTTC. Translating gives CASSPQGVLRNIQYF.